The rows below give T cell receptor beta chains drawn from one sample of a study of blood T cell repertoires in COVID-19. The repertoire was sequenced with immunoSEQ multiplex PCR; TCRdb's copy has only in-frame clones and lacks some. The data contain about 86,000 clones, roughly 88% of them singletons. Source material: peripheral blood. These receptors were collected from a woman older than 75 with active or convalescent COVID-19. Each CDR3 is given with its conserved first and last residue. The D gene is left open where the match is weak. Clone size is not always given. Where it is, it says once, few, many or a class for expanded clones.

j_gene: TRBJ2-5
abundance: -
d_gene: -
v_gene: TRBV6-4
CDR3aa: CASSPSSERGETQYF
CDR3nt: TGTGCCAGCAGTCCCTCTAGCGAGAGAGGGGAGACCCAGTACTTC

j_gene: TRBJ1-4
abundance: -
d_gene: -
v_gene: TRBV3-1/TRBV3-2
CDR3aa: CASGTPNEKLFF
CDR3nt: TGTGCCAGCGGGACACCTAATGAAAAACTGTTTTTT

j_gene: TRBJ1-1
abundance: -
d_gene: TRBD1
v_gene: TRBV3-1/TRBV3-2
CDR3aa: CASSFLQGWDTEAFF
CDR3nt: TGTGCCAGCAGCTTTTTACAGGGGTGGGACACTGAAGCTTTCTTT

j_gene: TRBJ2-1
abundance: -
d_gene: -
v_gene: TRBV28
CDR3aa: CASSLRESYKQFF
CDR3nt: TGTGCCAGCAGTTTACGGGAGAGCTACAAGCAGTTCTTC

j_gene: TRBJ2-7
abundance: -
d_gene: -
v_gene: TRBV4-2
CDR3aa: CASSQGLGRLEQYF
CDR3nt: TGTGCCAGCAGCCAAGGCCTGGGGCGCCTCGAGCAGTACTTC

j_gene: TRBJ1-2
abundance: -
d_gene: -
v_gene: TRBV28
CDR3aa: CASSLFERRLFGYTF
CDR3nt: TGTGCCAGCAGTTTATTTGAGCGGCGGTTGTTTGGGTACACCTTC

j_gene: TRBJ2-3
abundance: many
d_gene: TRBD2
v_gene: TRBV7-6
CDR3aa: CASSHRLAGGTDTQYF
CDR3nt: TGTGCCAGCAGCCATCGACTAGCGGGGGGCACAGATACGCAGTATTTT

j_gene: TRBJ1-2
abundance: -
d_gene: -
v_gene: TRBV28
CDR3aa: CASLSWGGADLNYGYTF
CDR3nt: TGTGCCAGCCTTTCCTGGGGCGGGGCTGATTTGAACTATGGCTACACCTTC

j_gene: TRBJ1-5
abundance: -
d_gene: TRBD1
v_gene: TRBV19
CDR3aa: CASSPIRTGVNQPQHF
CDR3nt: TGTGCCAGCTCCCCGATCCGGACAGGGGTGAATCAGCCCCAGCATTTT

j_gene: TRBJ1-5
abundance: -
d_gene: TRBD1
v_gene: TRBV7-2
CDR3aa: CASSPRGQGLHQPQHF
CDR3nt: TGTGCCAGCAGCCCCAGGGGACAGGGTCTCCATCAGCCCCAGCATTTT

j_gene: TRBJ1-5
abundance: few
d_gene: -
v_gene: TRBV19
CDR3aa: CASSIDRGGNQPQHF
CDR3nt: TGTGCCAGTAGTATAGATCGGGGGGGCAATCAGCCCCAGCATTTT

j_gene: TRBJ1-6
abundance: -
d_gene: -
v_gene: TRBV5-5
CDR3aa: CASSLGPYNSPLHF
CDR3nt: TGTGCCAGCAGCTTGGGTCCGTATAATTCACCCCTCCACTTT

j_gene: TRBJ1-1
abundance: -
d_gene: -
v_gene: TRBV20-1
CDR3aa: CSIDKDRKAFF
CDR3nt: TGCAGTATAGACAAGGACAGAAAAGCTTTCTTT

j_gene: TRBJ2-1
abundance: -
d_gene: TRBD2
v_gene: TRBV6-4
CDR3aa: CASSEELAGGYNEQFF
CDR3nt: TGTGCCAGCAGTGAGGAACTAGCGGGGGGGTACAATGAGCAGTTCTTC

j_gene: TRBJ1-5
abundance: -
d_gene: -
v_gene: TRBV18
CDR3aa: CASSYSPEGGQPQHF
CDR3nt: TGTGCCAGCTCCTACAGCCCGGAGGGTGGGCAGCCCCAGCATTTT

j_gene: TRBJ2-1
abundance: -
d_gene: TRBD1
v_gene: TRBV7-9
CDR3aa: CASSFEGAVEQFF
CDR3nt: TGTGCCAGCAGCTTTGAGGGGGCCGTTGAGCAGTTCTTC

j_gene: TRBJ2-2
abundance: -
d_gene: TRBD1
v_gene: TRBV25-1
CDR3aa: CASSRQGDTGELFF
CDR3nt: TGTGCCAGCAGTCGACAGGGGGACACCGGGGAGCTGTTTTTT

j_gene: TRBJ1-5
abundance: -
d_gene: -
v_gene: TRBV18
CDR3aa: CASSPAPDGNQPQHF
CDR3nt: TGTGCCAGCTCCCCCGCCCCAGACGGGAATCAGCCCCAGCATTTT

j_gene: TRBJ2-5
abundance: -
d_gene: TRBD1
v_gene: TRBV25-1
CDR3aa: CATATGGEETQYF
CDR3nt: TGTGCCACCGCGACAGGGGGAGAAGAGACCCAGTACTTC

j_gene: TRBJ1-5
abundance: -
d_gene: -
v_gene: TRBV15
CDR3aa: CATSRQYSNQPQHF
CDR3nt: TGTGCCACCAGCAGACAGTATAGCAATCAGCCCCAGCATTTT

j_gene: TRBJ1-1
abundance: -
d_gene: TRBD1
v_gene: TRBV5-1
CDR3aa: CASSLEGTENTEAFF
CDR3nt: TGCGCCAGCAGCTTGGAGGGGACAGAGAACACTGAAGCTTTCTTT

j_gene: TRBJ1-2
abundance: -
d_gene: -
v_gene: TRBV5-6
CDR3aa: CASSLTGLGYTF
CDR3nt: TGTGCCAGCAGCTTGACAGGGCTGGGCTACACCTTC

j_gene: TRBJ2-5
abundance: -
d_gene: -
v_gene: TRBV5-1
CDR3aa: CASNLGVIQETQYF
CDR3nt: TGCGCCAGCAACCTAGGGGTCATCCAAGAGACCCAGTACTTC

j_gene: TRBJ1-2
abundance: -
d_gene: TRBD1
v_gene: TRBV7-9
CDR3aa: CASSPYRGPYYGYTF
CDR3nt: TGTGCCAGCAGCCCGTACAGGGGCCCTTACTATGGCTACACCTTC

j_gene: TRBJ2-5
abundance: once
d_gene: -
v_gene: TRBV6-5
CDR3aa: CASTLSGSGTQYF
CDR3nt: TGTGCCAGCACCCTTTCGGGTTCCGGGACCCAGTACTTC

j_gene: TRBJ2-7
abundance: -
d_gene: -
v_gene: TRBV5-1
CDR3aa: CASSLDRGYEQYF
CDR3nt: TGCGCCAGCAGCTTGGACCGAGGCTACGAGCAGTACTTC

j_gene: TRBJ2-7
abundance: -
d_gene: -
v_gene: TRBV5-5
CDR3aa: CASTTDWNYEQYF
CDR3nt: TGTGCCAGCACGACTGATTGGAACTACGAGCAGTACTTC

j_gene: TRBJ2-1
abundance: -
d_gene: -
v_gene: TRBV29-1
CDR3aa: CSATRTTFEQFF
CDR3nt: TGCAGCGCTACGCGGACAACCTTTGAGCAGTTCTTC

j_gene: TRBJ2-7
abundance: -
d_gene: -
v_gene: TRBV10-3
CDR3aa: CAIKEQLNYEQYF
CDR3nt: TGTGCCATCAAGGAACAGTTAAACTACGAGCAGTACTTC

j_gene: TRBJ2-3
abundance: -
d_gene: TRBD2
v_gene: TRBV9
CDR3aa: CASSVGLTSGEDTQYF
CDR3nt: TGTGCCAGCAGCGTAGGATTGACTAGCGGGGAAGATACGCAGTATTTT

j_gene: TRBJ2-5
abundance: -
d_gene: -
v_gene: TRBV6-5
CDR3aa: CASRVDTQETQYF
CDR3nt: TGTGCCAGCAGGGTTGACACACAAGAGACCCAGTACTTC

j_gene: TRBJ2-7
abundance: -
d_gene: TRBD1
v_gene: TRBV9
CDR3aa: CASSRPGTGGYEQYF
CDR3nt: TGTGCCAGCAGCCGACCCGGGACAGGGGGCTACGAGCAGTACTTC

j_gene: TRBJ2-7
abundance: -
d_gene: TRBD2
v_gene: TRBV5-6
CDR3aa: CASSLWGLAYEQYF
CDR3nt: TGTGCCAGCAGCTTGTGGGGACTAGCCTACGAGCAGTACTTC